This T cell receptor (beta chain) came from a study of blood T cell repertoires in COVID-19 (dated by TCRdb to the early 2020s). With respect to the entire study: The collaborator samples originated in the United States, Italy and Spain and spanned the acute and convalescent phases of COVID-19. The prospective study material was composed of cDNA or gDNA derived from T cells, B-cell-depleted T cells, or PBMCs. The dataset comprised deeply sampled blood TCRbeta repertoires from subjects exposed to, actively infected with, or recovered from COVID-19. The repertoires were released in a freely available public database meant as a resource for research on the immune response to SARS-CoV-2. Samples were obtained from the ongoing ImmuneRACE study (first 160 participants) and from 1,000 to 1,500 subjects provided by 6 global collaborators. The sample metadata nearly always contained a de-identified subject ID, COVID-19 status, age in years and sex. HLA class I and class II types, where available, came from metadata supplied by the sample provider rather than from assay-based typing.

Overall results and qualifications from the work: The quantity of clinical and demographic metadata differed by source and by participant and was supplied without curation.

TCRbeta CDR3 regions were amplified from genomic DNA using the immunoSEQ Assay, a bias-controlled multiplex PCR. As for the original processing: The number of nucleated cells in each sample was estimated by amplification of reference gene primers within the assay. To quantify the absolute abundance of each unique TCRbeta CDR3 rearrangement, sequence reads were collapsed and filtered. For each sample, productive Simpson clonality was calculated as the square root of Simpson's diversity index over productive rearrangements. Not all clones reach the TCRdb copy of this immuneACCESS table, which keeps in-frame sequences only. Checked studies attribute under half of the gap to unresolved V genes and leave the rest unexplained. The DNA gave D and trimming, while V, J and clone size come from that table. The sample profile shows fewer than 400,000 clones; roughly 89% of them were found once. The ten largest clones capture 8% to 9% of the sample.

Sequences MGHDK (CDR1) and SYGVNS (CDR2) are obtained from the germline V gene. Its CDR3 holds 16 amino acids, cysteine through phenylalanine. Only the CDR3 region is kept as DNA, spanning 48 bases read in frame from base 1. V lost 5 bases and J lost 4 bases; the stretch between them is 17 bases long. This clone was recorded once. Its antigen is still unknown. No qualities accompany the bases; no much larger clone lies one base away. Enrolling through a virtual design, the prospective study's participants ranged in age from about 18 to 89 years and lived across around 25 United States geographic areas. In the prospective study, cohorts were assigned on the basis of participant-reported clinical history obtained from a screening survey and a study questionnaire. For ImmuneRACE Cohort 3, a participant was defined as recovered based on two consecutive negative NP/OP PCR tests, clearance by a healthcare professional, or resolution of symptoms. In the prospective study, whole blood, serum and a nasopharyngeal or oropharyngeal swab were collected from each participant by mobile phlebotomists. Prospective study participants could optionally give additional blood draws and questionnaires over an approximately two-month period. Blood samples from the prospective study were shipped frozen or at room temperature prior to DNA extraction.

In this chain, TRBV25-1 is recombined with TRBJ2-2; the D gene cannot be resolved reliably. Source material: PBMCs or T cells enriched from blood (not recorded which). This clonotype was obtained from a woman younger than 30 who had recovered from COVID-19. The nucleotide sequence reads as follows: TGTGCCAGCAGTCGCGTAGTGAGCGAATCCACCGGGGAGCTGTTTTTT. The resulting protein is CASSRVVSESTGELFF.